The 20 T cell receptor beta chains given below trace back to one sample, sequenced in a study of blood T cell repertoires in COVID-19. Assay: immunoSEQ multiplex PCR; the TCRdb copy retains only in-frame clones and omits some. The sample yields roughly 72,000 clones, 88% seen once. Source material: peripheral blood. These receptors all come from a human donor in a cohort sampled during active COVID-19.

The chain has TRBV11-3 and TRBJ2-7; 9 bases line up with TRBD2. The junction had 4 bases not matched to a gene; V was cut back by 1 base and J by 3 bases. CDR3 length equals 15 residues. Germline V gene sequence: CDR1 SGHNT, CDR2 YENEEA. The CDR3 DNA reads as TGTGCCAGCAGCTTAGCAGCGGGAGGTGGCTACGAGCAGTACTTC. It encodes CASSLAAGGGYEQYF.

The V gene is TRBV7-8, the J gene TRBJ1-4, with 7 bases fitting TRBD1. Per germline, CDR1 SGHVS and CDR2 FQNEAQ. The J segment lost 4 bases and the V segment lost 5 bases, leaving 4 bases of the junction unmatched. This CDR3 spans 14 amino acids. The CDR3 nucleotides read TGTGCCAGCAGCCACCGGGACAGTAATGAAAAACTGTTTTTT. Protein product: CASSHRDSNEKLFF.

This clone was recorded once. This chain joins TRBV5-1 and TRBJ2-5; 8 nucleotides agree with TRBD1. The CDR3 loop spans 16 amino acids. Germline V gives CDR1 SGHRS, CDR2 YFSETQ. V gave up 4 bases and J gave up 6 bases; unmatched junction bases: 14. The CDR3 coding sequence is TGCGCCAGCAGCCCCGGAAGGACAGGGACGCGTCAGACCCAGTACTTC. Translation gives CASSPGRTGTRQTQYF.

The V call is TRBV27, the J call TRBJ2-7; 10 bases line up with TRBD1. V shed 1 base, J shed 4 bases, and the junction held 4 bases outside the gene matches. Germline V CDR1 and CDR2: MNHEY, SMNVEV (reference sequence). The CDR3 extends over 15 amino acids. CDR3 DNA sequence: TGTGCCAGCAGTTTATGGGGGACAGGGGTATACGAGCAGTACTTC. This translates into CASSLWGTGVYEQYF.

The V gene is TRBV3-1 (or the pseudogene TRBV3-2), the J gene TRBJ1-5; 10 bases agree with TRBD1. Trimming at V came to 4 bases and at J to 5 bases, leaving 2 bases not matched to a gene. Germline loops: CDR1 LGHDT, CDR2 YNNKEL (reference sequence). The CDR3 totals 14 residues. This CDR3 reads CASSLGTGDQPQHF. For the CDR3, the DNA is TGTGCCAGCAGCCTTGGGACAGGGGATCAGCCCCAGCATTTT.

This rearrangement joins TRBV5-4 to TRBJ2-2; unclear D gene. V shed 2 bases and J shed 6 bases, with 8 bases lying between them. The CDR3 runs 13 residues. Germline assignment: CDR1 SGHNT and CDR2 YYREEE (reference sequence). The CDR3 nucleotides are TGTGCCAGCAGCTTCTCGGGTTCCGGGGAGCTGTTTTTT. This sequence encodes CASSFSGSGELFF.

The V gene is TRBV6-6, the J gene TRBJ1-5; D is undetermined. The germline CDR1 and CDR2 sequences are MNHNY and SVGAGI (reference sequence). The germline V and J ends were trimmed by 8 bases and 7 bases, with 18 bases remaining between them. This CDR3 is built from 14 residues. The chain's CDR3 is CASAGWEQYQPQHF. DNA of the CDR3: TGTGCCAGCGCCGGATGGGAGCAATACCAGCCCCAGCATTTT.

The chain links TRBV7-2 to TRBJ2-2, with D tentatively TRBD2 (7 bases). From germline, CDR1 is SGHTA and CDR2 FQGNSA. The CDR3 runs 15 residues. V was shortened by 1 base and J by 7 bases, with 13 bases between the two germline ends. CDR3 residues: CASSLVAGAGGELFF. The CDR3, as DNA: TGTGCCAGCAGCTTAGTCGCGGGGGCTGGCGGGGAGCTGTTTTTT. The whole variable domain, filled in from reference TRBV7-2 and TRBJ2-2, reads GAGVSQSPSNKVTEKGKDVELRCDPISGHTALYWYRQSLGQGLEFLIYFQGNSAPDKSGLPSDRFSAERTGGSVSTLTIQRTQQEDSAVYLCASSLVAGAGGELFFGEGSRLTVL.

The V and J genes are TRBV6-2 or TRBV6-3 and TRBJ2-7, with 8 bases identical to TRBD2. The length of the CDR3 is 17 residues. The germline CDR1 and CDR2 sequences are MNHEY and SVGEGT. Trimming at V came to 0 bases and at J to 4 bases, leaving 11 bases not matched to a gene. For the CDR3, the DNA is TGTGCCAGCAGTTACTCCACCGGGGGGGCAGGAATATACGAGCAGTACTTC. This gives the protein CASSYSTGGAGIYEQYF.

This rearrangement joins TRBV27 to TRBJ2-1, with TRBD1 as a possible D gene (5 bases). This CDR3 is built from 16 residues. Germline CDR1 MNHEY, CDR2 SMNVEV (reference sequence). The V end was cut by 5 bases, the J end by 0 bases, with 14 bases between. CDR3 nucleotides: TGTGCCAGCAGTGCCCGACAGCTCAGCTCCTACAATGAGCAGTTCTTC. Its translation is CASSARQLSSYNEQFF.

This rearrangement joins TRBV7-2 to TRBJ2-3, with D tentatively TRBD2 (7 bases). CDR3 length equals 13 residues. CDR1 is SGHTA and CDR2 is FQGNSA in the germline V gene. The V end was cut by 4 bases, the J end by 4 bases, with 9 bases between. CDR3 in DNA: TGTGCCAGCAGCTGGGGGGGGCCAGATACGCAGTATTTT. It codes for CASSWGGPDTQYF.

The V gene is TRBV28, the J gene TRBJ2-2, with 13 bases fitting TRBD2. J gave up 8 bases and V 6 bases, and 0 bases lay outside the gene matches. Germline CDR1 and CDR2: MDHEN and SYDVKM. The CDR3 totals 13 residues. The CDR3: CASRGLAGGELFF. The CDR3 coding sequence is TGTGCCAGCAGGGGACTAGCGGGAGGGGAGCTGTTTTTT.

This rearrangement joins TRBV7-2 to TRBJ1-1, with TRBD1 as a possible D gene (5 bases). The V end lost 0 bases, the J end lost 5 bases, and 10 bases lay between the germline ends. This CDR3 is 14 amino acids long. Germline loops: CDR1 SGHTA, CDR2 FQGNSA. In nucleotides, the CDR3 is TGTGCCAGCAGCTTAGCGAGGACAAAAACTGAAGCTTTCTTT. Protein: CASSLARTKTEAFF.

The gene calls are TRBV2 and TRBJ1-2, with unresolved D. From germline, CDR1 is SNHLY and CDR2 FYNNEI. Deletions cut 6 bases from V and 0 bases from J, with 23 bases between. The CDR3 has 18 residues. CDR3 DNA sequence: TGTGCCAGCAGCCTTCTATTTCGCCCACGACTCACTAACTATGGCTACACCTTC. This gives the protein CASSLLFRPRLTNYGYTF.

The J gene is TRBJ1-2, the V gene TRBV12-2. TRBV12-2 is listed as a pseudogene. This CDR3 is 16 amino acids long. For the CDR3, the DNA is TGTGCAAGTCGCCCCCGGTGGGGTATCCGTGGAGGTGGCTACACCTTC. Protein sequence: CASRPRWGIRGGGYTF.

The chain is built from TRBV1 and TRBJ2-1; the D segment call TRBD2 is taken from the table without a DNA check. TRBV1 is a pseudogene segment. The CDR3 has 15 amino acids. CDR3 sequence: CTSRKREGLDNEQFF. As DNA, the CDR3 is TGCACCAGCAGGAAGCGGGAGGGCCTCGACAATGAGCAGTTCTTC.

This clone has only one observation. The rearrangement links TRBV11-2 to TRBJ2-7, with D unclear. The CDR3 runs 12 residues. In germline, CDR1 is SGHAT, CDR2 FQNNGV. The V end lost 5 bases, the J end lost 7 bases, and 12 bases lay between the germline ends. The CDR3 nucleotides are TGTGCCAGCAGCCCGGAGCGAATTGAGCAGTACTTC. This codes for CASSPERIEQYF.

V is TRBV18 and J is TRBJ2-1, with 14 nucleotides matching TRBD2. Per the germline V gene, CDR1 is KGHSH and CDR2 is LQKENI. The CDR3 runs to 16 residues. V dropped 3 bases and J dropped 7; count of bases not matched to a gene: 5. The CDR3 sequence: CASSPGLAGGENEQFF. The CDR3, as DNA: TGTGCCAGCTCACCCGGACTAGCGGGAGGAGAGAATGAGCAGTTCTTC.

The chain carries TRBV3-1 (or the pseudogene TRBV3-2) and TRBJ2-7; D call uncertain. Trimming removed 5 bases from V and 2 bases from J, with 7 bases in between. Germline-derived CDR1 and CDR2 are LGHDT and YNNKEL (reference sequence). This CDR3 is 12 amino acids long. The CDR3 spells CASSRDTYEQYF. The CDR3 DNA is TGTGCCAGCAGCAGAGACACCTACGAGCAGTACTTC.

The CDR3 is CASSLRETGEQYF. The DNA of the CDR3 is TGTGCCAGCAGTTTAAGGGAAACGGGGGAGCAGTACTTC. This chain links TRBV27 with TRBJ2-7, with D possibly TRBD2 on 5 matching bases. Germline CDR1 and CDR2: MNHEY and SMNVEV (reference sequence). The CDR3 loop spans 13 amino acids. The V and J ends lost 2 bases and 7 bases respectively, with 12 bases between them.